The rows below give T cell receptor beta chains drawn from one sample of a study of T cell changes during pregnancy in multiple sclerosis. Only in-frame clones appear in the TCRdb table, and some are missing; sequencing was by immunoSEQ multiplex PCR. The sample yields about 100,000 clones, more than 85% seen once. Sequenced material: peripheral blood, taken in the second trimester of pregnancy. Source of these receptors: a female donor with multiple sclerosis, enrolled in a pregnancy study. Both conserved end residues are trimmed from each CDR3. Expanded clones get a size class; other rows say once, few or many, or leave the size out.

v_gene	abundance	CDR3aa
TRBV4-2	-	ASSQEAAWEISGNTIY
TRBV28	-	ASRYGGSSYEQY
TRBV9	-	ASSASTLPDRGLGRTEAF
TRBV2	once	ATHSDTQY
TRBV4-2	once	ASSQRASGQETQY
TRBV7-3	-	ASSPAGGTYNEQF
TRBV10-3	-	AISELTGWTDTQY
TRBV18	-	ASSPPYTDTQY
TRBV9	-	ASSVVSGGGELF
TRBV2	-	ASRGTGVYEQY
TRBV9	-	ASSPRWTVGNTIY
TRBV28	-	ASSPGTVETQY
TRBV29-1	-	SVAHYEQY
TRBV5-1	-	ASSLISSYGYT
TRBV25-1	-	ASSPGLAGDEQF
TRBV6-5	-	ASSPDREYQPQH
TRBV7-9	-	ASSLAGSRFNEQF
TRBV19	-	ASSIPPGYTEAF
TRBV19	-	ASSPGTLRETQY
TRBV5-1	-	ASSLRGMGTDTQY